These 25 T cell receptor beta chains originate from one sample sequenced in a study of response to subunit inactivated influenza vaccine. TCRdb used MiXCR to reprocess the RT-PCR reads, holding one entry per CDR3 protein. The table lists 560,000 or so distinct CDR3 sequences, approximately 7.1% of them singletons. This material consisted of PBMCs from blood, taken less than 30 months after vaccination. The receptors stem from a man between 45 and 75 years old who received an inactivated influenza vaccine.

This clonotype was detected a few times. The CDR3 region is CASSYSVGQGSSNEKLFF. The CDR3 DNA reads TGTGCCAGCAGTTACTCAGTCGGTCAGGGTAGTAGTAATGAAAAACTGTTTTTT. The chain joins TRBV6-6 to TRBJ1-4; maybe TRBD1 (5 bases). V was pared by 0 bases and J by 4 bases, with 18 bases between. Germline CDR1 MNHNY, CDR2 SVGAGI (reference sequence). CDR3 length: 18 amino acids.

The table lists this clonotype with many counts. The J gene is TRBJ2-2, the V gene TRBV6-5; possibly TRBD1 for D (6 bases). Trimming took 1 base from V and 6 from J, leaving 9 bases between them. Germline V CDR1 and CDR2: MNHEY, SVGAGI. The CDR3 extends over 14 amino acids. The CDR3 reads CASSYWDNAGELFF. The DNA of the CDR3 is TGTGCCAGCAGTTACTGGGACAATGCCGGGGAGCTGTTTTTT.

This clonotype was counted at least ten times. The chain recombines TRBV11-2 with TRBJ2-2; D uncertain. From germline, CDR1 is SGHAT and CDR2 FQNNGV. The CDR3 is 16 residues long. V gave up 2 bases and J gave up 2 bases, with 12 bases separating them. CDR3 in DNA: TGTGCCAGCAGCTTATTAGGAGTTCTTAACACCGGGGAGCTGTTTTTT. This gives the protein CASSLLGVLNTGELFF. Drawing the rest from reference TRBV11-2 and TRBJ2-2, the complete variable domain is EAGVAQSPRYKIIEKRQSVAFWCNPISGHATLYWYQQILGQGPKLLIQFQNNGVVDDSQLPKDRFSAERLKGVDSTLKIQPAKLEDSAVYLCASSLLGVLNTGELFFGEGSRLTVL.

This chain uses TRBV11-3 with TRBJ2-2; D gene ambiguous. This CDR3 comprises 15 residues. Germline lookup yields CDR1 SGHNT and CDR2 YENEEA. The V end lost 5 bases, the J end lost 1 base, and 11 bases lay between the germline ends. The CDR3 sequence: CASSNRVKNTGELFF. The CDR3 nucleotides are TGTGCCAGCAGCAACCGGGTCAAGAACACCGGGGAGCTGTTTTTT.

The CDR3 DNA follows: TGCAGCGTCCAGGGACAGTTAAAAGAGACCCAGTACTTC. It specifies CSVQGQLKETQYF. The rearrangement uses TRBV29-1 and TRBJ2-5; 7 nucleotides match TRBD1. Germline V gene data show CDR1 as SQVTM and CDR2 as ANQGSEA. The CDR3 has 13 amino acids. Trimming took 6 bases from V and 3 from J; bases not matched to a gene: 7.

The CDR3 sequence: CSVEEWDWRGTSGIYNEQFF. The CDR3 nucleotides are TGCAGCGTTGAAGAATGGGATTGGAGGGGGACTAGCGGGATTTACAATGAGCAGTTCTTC. The V gene is TRBV29-1, the J gene TRBJ2-1, with TRBD2 matching over 13 bases. Germline loops: CDR1 SQVTM, CDR2 ANQGSEA. The CDR3 extends over 20 amino acids. V lost 0 bases to trimming and J lost 4 bases; unmatched junction nucleotides: 15.

Ten or more counts support this clonotype. This chain joins TRBV12-3 or TRBV12-4 and TRBJ2-1, with D possibly matching TRBD2 (6 bases). This CDR3 contains 11 residues. V was shortened by 8 bases and J by 8 bases, with 10 bases between the two germline ends. This chain's CDR3 is CASGGIHEQFF. In DNA, the CDR3 is TGTGCCAGCGGGGGGATCCATGAGCAGTTCTTC.

This sequence joins TRBV5-5 and TRBJ2-5; D call uncertain. Germline CDR1 and CDR2: SGHKS and YYEKEE (reference sequence). The germline V and J ends were trimmed by 2 bases and 5 bases, with 25 bases remaining between them. The CDR3 loop spans 18 amino acids. The DNA for the CDR3 is TGTGCCAGCAGCTTTGTACTTCTCGCCTCGGGCATGGGGGAGACCCAGTACTTC. Its protein is CASSFVLLASGMGETQYF.

This clonotype was detected many times. V usage is TRBV28 and J usage is TRBJ2-7; 7 bases match TRBD2. The CDR3 length is 16 residues. Germline CDR1 is MDHEN and CDR2 is SYDVKM. J gave up 4 bases and V 3 bases, and 12 bases lay outside the gene matches. CDR3 amino acids: CASSFRLAELTYEQYF. As DNA, the CDR3 is TGTGCCAGCAGTTTCCGGCTAGCGGAGCTAACATACGAGCAGTACTTC.

Only a few counts were recorded for this clonotype. This rearrangement joins TRBV7-2 to TRBJ2-2; 11 nucleotides match TRBD1. This CDR3 has 16 residues. Germline V lookup: CDR1 SGHTA, CDR2 FQGNSA. J lost 4 bases, V lost 4 bases, and 5 bases had no gene match. The CDR3 spells CASSSRTGGLTGELFF. The DNA for the CDR3 is TGTGCCAGCAGCTCCCGGACAGGGGGCCTCACCGGGGAGCTGTTTTTT.

The chain uses TRBV4-3 and TRBJ1-2; D might be TRBD1 (5 bases). Germline V gene sequence: CDR1 LGHNA, CDR2 YSLEER. CDR3 length: 16 residues. Trimming pared 2 bases from V and 1 base from J, leaving 14 bases between. DNA of the CDR3: TGCGCCAGCAGCCAAAGATCGAACAGGATTAACTATGGCTACACCTTC. Translating it yields CASSQRSNRINYGYTF.

This clonotype was picked up a small number of times. This chain uses TRBV12-3 or TRBV12-4 with TRBJ2-7; unclear D gene. Trimming cost V 3 bases and J 4 bases, with 10 bases left between them. This CDR3 is built from 13 residues. CDR3 DNA: TGTGCCAGCAGTTTTCAGGTCGATTACGAGCAGTACTTC. Its translation is CASSFQVDYEQYF.

This clonotype has only a few counts. The chain has TRBV20-1 and TRBJ1-1, with D unresolved. The CDR3 totals 9 residues. The ends were cut back, 3 bases at V and 9 bases at J, with 5 bases in the middle. The V gene's germline CDR1 is DFQATT and CDR2 SNEGSKA (reference sequence). The CDR3 loop reads CSASSKAFF. In DNA, the CDR3 is TGCAGTGCTAGTTCGAAAGCTTTCTTT.

This clonotype was seen only a few times. The chain links TRBV20-1 to TRBJ2-1; D not certain. The V end lost 4 bases, the J end lost 8 bases, and 12 bases lay between the germline ends. The germline V gene has CDR1 DFQATT and CDR2 SNEGSKA (reference sequence). The CDR3 totals 12 residues. This CDR3 reads CSAKFGYDEQFF. The DNA for the CDR3 is TGCAGTGCTAAATTTGGGTACGATGAGCAGTTCTTC.

The chain has TRBV5-1 and TRBJ2-3; 7 bases align to TRBD1. V lost 4 bases to trimming and J lost 6 bases; unmatched junction nucleotides: 2. The CDR3 totals 12 residues. CDR1 is SGHRS and CDR2 is YFSETQ in the germline V gene. The CDR3 protein is CASSTGADTQYF. The CDR3 DNA reads as TGCGCCAGCAGCACAGGGGCGGATACGCAGTATTTT.

The rearrangement links TRBV7-2 to TRBJ1-3; possible D gene TRBD1, 6 bases. The CDR3 length is 16 residues. Per germline, CDR1 SGHTA and CDR2 FQGNSA. Trimming took off 0 bases at V and 8 bases at J, with 17 bases between the two ends. Here the CDR3 DNA reads TGTGCCAGCAGCTTAGCGGGGGCCGCCCGCCATGACACCATATATTTT. Protein sequence: CASSLAGAARHDTIYF.

The sample holds a few counts of this clonotype. V usage is TRBV11-1 and J usage is TRBJ1-1; D is undetermined. The V end lost 3 bases, the J end lost 7 bases, and 15 bases lay between the germline ends. The CDR3 covers 14 residues. Looked up from germline, CDR1 is SGHAT and CDR2 is FQDESV (reference sequence). CDR3 coding DNA: TGTGCCAGCAGCTTCGGGCCCCACGCCGGTGAAGCTTTCTTT. This translates into CASSFGPHAGEAFF.

The sample holds a few counts of this clonotype. The gene calls are TRBV29-1 and TRBJ2-3, with 10 bases lining up with TRBD2. Unmatched junction bases numbered 8, after V lost 4 bases and J lost 4 bases. Germline CDR1 is SQVTM and CDR2 is ANQGSEA. The CDR3 has 15 amino acids. The CDR3 loop is CSVVPLSGRADTQYF. The CDR3 DNA sequence: TGCAGCGTTGTCCCGCTGAGCGGGAGGGCAGATACGCAGTATTTT.

This chain links TRBV6-1 with TRBJ2-1; no clear D. The CDR3 covers 13 residues. CDR1 and CDR2 (germline): MNHNS, SASEGT. CDR3 sequence reads: CGTNKHGRDEQFF. The CDR3 bases are TGTGGCACTAACAAACACGGTAGGGATGAGCAGTTCTTC.

This clonotype was counted ten times or more. The chain recombines TRBV5-1 with TRBJ2-1; 11 positions agree with TRBD2. The germline V gene has CDR1 SGHRS and CDR2 YFSETQ. There are 14 residues in the CDR3. V gave up 5 bases and J gave up 5 bases; unmatched junction bases: 3. CDR3 nucleotides: TGCGCCAGCAGTCGACTAGCGGGAAACAATGAGCAGTTCTTC. Translation: CASSRLAGNNEQFF.

This clonotype was observed a handful of times. V gene TRBV4-2 combines with J gene TRBJ2-2; a weak D match, TRBD1 (5 bases). Trimming stripped 0 bases from V and 2 bases from J, with 16 bases between. The germline V gene has CDR1 LGHNA and CDR2 YNFKEQ. CDR3 length: 18 residues. The CDR3 sequence is CASSQDLVGRANTGELFF. In DNA, the CDR3 is TGTGCCAGCAGCCAAGATCTGGTCGGCAGGGCTAACACCGGGGAGCTGTTTTTT.

J is TRBJ2-1 and V is TRBV6-1, with D unresolved. In germline, CDR1 is MNHNS, CDR2 SASEGT. The ends were cut back, 7 bases at V and 7 bases at J, with 20 bases in the middle. CDR3 length equals 15 residues. The CDR3 loop is CASNARVEAVNEQFF. As DNA, the CDR3 is TGTGCCAGCAATGCTAGGGTTGAGGCGGTGAATGAGCAGTTCTTC.

This clonotype was found a few times. The V call is TRBV9, the J call TRBJ2-3; possibly TRBD2 for D (6 bases). Trimming removed 0 bases from V and 2 bases from J, with 13 bases in between. The CDR3 is 16 residues long. CDR1 is SGDLS, CDR2 YYNGEE, per germline. CDR3 nucleotides: TGTGCCAGCAGCGTAGGAAGCGCGGGAACCACAGATACGCAGTATTTT. Amino acid sequence: CASSVGSAGTTDTQYF.

The chain links TRBV6-1 to TRBJ1-6; a possible D gene is TRBD1 (6 bases). The CDR3 covers 16 residues. V was pared by 6 bases and J by 4 bases, with 16 bases between. Germline V gene sequence: CDR1 MNHNS, CDR2 SASEGT. The CDR3 loop reads CASRWGAADYNSPLHF. CDR3 bases: TGTGCCAGCAGGTGGGGGGCGGCAGATTATAATTCACCCCTCCACTTT.

Ten or more counts support this clonotype. CDR3 coding DNA: TGCGCCAGCAGCGTCACAGGGGAAAAACTGTTTTTT. This sequence encodes CASSVTGEKLFF. This sequence joins TRBV5-1 and TRBJ1-4, with a tentative D call TRBD1 (6 bases). CDR1 and CDR2 (germline): SGHRS, YFSETQ. The CDR3 sequence is 12 residues long. Between the trimmed V and J ends, which lost 4 bases and 8 bases, there was a span of 9 bases.